This T cell receptor beta chain is from a study of cytomegalovirus exposure and HLA in healthy donors (dated by TCRdb to about 2017). Concerning the study at large: In an earlier analysis of under 600 of the donors, 276 Gb of sequence data and some 100 million unique TCR beta sequences from about 179 million T cells were reported. Using immunosequencing, the study profiled T cell repertoires from fewer than 850 subjects and related those repertoires to cytomegalovirus serostatus. Because of strong linkage in the cohort, a few DR-DQ haplotypes were treated as single units for association and clustering. In the later analysis, no new phenotypic data were used to find candidate immune exposures; instead, reliance was placed on TCR beta sequences and their occurrence across donors. Among some 410 genotyped donors of the cohort, an average of roughly 230,000 unique TCR beta nucleotide sequences was sequenced per donor, of which about 18% were non-productive. To predict cytomegalovirus infection status, the study brought together high-throughput TCR immunosequencing, statistical association of individual TCRs with disease status, and machine learning. In a later analysis, previously published TCR beta repertoires from about 670 donors were re-analyzed and high-resolution HLA genotyping was added so that TCR occurrence patterns could be studied. The study aimed to test whether cataloging public T cell receptors could reveal signatures of past pathogen exposure. Genome-wide SNP genotypes for about 65% of the roughly 670 donors were used in a later genetic analysis, which treated that subset as a discovery cohort. A separate validation cohort of about 110 different subjects was used in addition to the roughly 670-subject first cohort. All discovery cohort repertoires had been generated using a single sequencing platform. To decide whether each TCR beta V gene segment behaved as functional or pseudogenic, an earlier analysis of approximately 590 of the donors relied on high-throughput TCR beta sequencing. About 310 gigabases of sequencing data and tens of millions of unique TCR sequences were included in an early release covering 550 to 650 HLA-typed donors. The number of donors typed differed by locus, with 629-630 for A, B, C, DRB1 and DQB1, around 500 for DQA1, nearly 610 for DPA1, and about 450 for DPB1. Donor age, sex, ethnicity and CMV serostatus were compiled together with the repertoire data. Of the roughly 390 genotyped donors, 70% to 90% were placed in the genetic ancestry cluster associated with self-reported Caucasian donors. Both class I and class II loci were covered by HLA typing, at four-digit resolution.

The paper's findings and limits, for the study overall: According to a later analysis, parvovirus B19, influenza, CMV and Epstein-Barr virus appeared linked to several top co-occurrence clusters. The 87-base-pair reads could not distinguish some IMGT-functional V segments, including TRBV6-2 and TRBV6-3, so those segments were excluded. CMV serostatus was the only immune exposure information available for the cohort. A further reported finding was that TCR beta sequences accurately predicted the HLA-A and HLA-B alleles for most subjects in the first cohort. A group of highly shared sequence variants was considered likely to be a technical artifact of the sequencing pipeline. A later analysis associated about 17,000 TCR beta sequences with specific HLA alleles at a false discovery rate of 0.05. Across donors, most TCR sequences were observed very rarely, whereas some public TCRs were present in many individuals. Because counts were too low, seventeen rarely observed V segments, including chromosome 9 orphons, were excluded from the earlier analysis of some 590 of the donors. Correlated functional status among segregating V segments might reflect linkage disequilibrium, but an unknown experimental factor could not be ruled out. Broadly in line with IMGT annotations, most TCR beta V segments showed up in productive rearrangements about 87% or about 30% of the time in an earlier analysis of 587 of the donors. It was suggested by the authors that the approach could potentially be generalized to other disease states and immunological phenotypes. In a later analysis, most CMV-associated TCR beta chains were found to appear HLA-restricted, with HLA associations seemingly driven largely by CMV exposure. According to a later genetic analysis, donors in an Asian-associated ancestry cluster had fewer N-insertions in productive TCRs than the roughly 670-donor mean. The presence/absence analyses assumed that sequencing depth was roughly uniform across donors, and that assumption may not be true. In vitro tests confirmed that a few of the cytomegalovirus-associated TCR beta chains recognize cytomegalovirus antigens. The classifier was reported to diagnose cytomegalovirus status with high specificity and sensitivity in both the original cohort and the validation cohort. The study listed 150 to 200 TCR beta chains as associated with cytomegalovirus. Because HLA typing was missing for some donors at each locus, association tests included only the typed subset. Only TCR beta chains were sequenced in this cohort, and the absence of alpha or paired-chain data limited detectable features. In a later genetic analysis, a missense DCLRE1C variant was associated with V-gene and J-gene trimming of TCR beta chains, and the association was replicated in an independent cohort. Strong co-occurrence of HLA alleles, especially DR and DQ, made assigning TCR associations to individual alleles difficult. According to a later analysis, TCR association rates differed among HLA loci, with DRB1 alleles showing the most associated TCRs and HLA-C alleles showing the fewest. A later analysis found that HLA-associated TCR beta chains were more clonally expanded and had lower generation probabilities than equally common non-associated chains.

Library preparation used the immunoSEQ multiplex PCR assay. A mixture of 60 forward primers for TCR Vbeta segments and 13 reverse primers for TCR Jbeta segments was used in the multiplex PCR. A multiplex PCR assay on genomic DNA amplified the CDR3 region of rearranged TCR beta genes. The Illumina HiSeq System was used to sequence the amplified TCR beta libraries as 87-base-pair reads. The paper's data handling went like this. In a later analysis, tens of millions of unique TCR beta chains were counted across the 650 to 750 repertoires, and approximately 11 million of these chains were shared by at least two donors. Raw reads were error-corrected and collapsed into unique sequences with a nearest-neighbor algorithm that merged closely related sequences to remove PCR and sequencing errors. CDR3 sequences were aligned to IMGT reference sequences to assign V, D and J gene segments. For a sequence to be retained, a match of at least six nucleotides was required to both a V gene segment and a J gene segment. A rearrangement counted as productive if the CDR3 had no stop codons and remained in frame with V and J, and every other rearrangement counted as non-productive. CDR3 was defined by IMGT convention, running from the second conserved V-encoded cysteine to the conserved J-encoded phenylalanine. Sequences without an unambiguous match to a single V gene segment were excluded from the earlier analysis of about 600 of the donors. An earlier analysis of some 610 of the donors called V segments functional above 56.7% productive rearrangements and segregating when the between-donor standard deviation exceeded 5%. A statistical classification framework was developed to diagnose cytomegalovirus status using the catalog of TCR beta chain sequences. V and J gene assignment, in a later analysis, came from comparing TCR nucleotide sequences with IMGT/GENE-DB human TR gene sequences. A later analysis assigned CDR3 sequences and most-parsimonious VDJ recombination scenarios with the TCRdist pipeline. A later analysis defined each TCR beta chain by its CDR3 amino acid sequence plus V-gene family, and excluded reads lacking a unique V-gene family. A later analysis removed 600 or so highly shared, low-generation-probability nucleotide sequences to deal with suspected cross-contamination and a sequencing artifact. In a later analysis, a clonal expansion index was calculated for each public chain from normalized within-repertoire ranks of inferred template counts. A later analysis computed generation probabilities with a VDJ recombination model fitted to out-of-frame rearrangements, and checked the results against IGoR. In a later analysis, TCR-TCR, TCR-HLA and TCR-CMV co-occurrence was scored with hypergeometric tests, and a repertoire-size bias correction was applied to TCR pairs. In a later analysis, false discovery rates were estimated by permuting HLA or CMV assignments 20 times. In a later analysis, co-occurring TCRs were grouped using DBSCAN, and TCRdist sequence similarity was added for clustering within HLA-allele-positive subsets. Co-occurrence clustering excluded repertoires with fewer than 30,000 or more than 120,000 public chains, plus five with anomalous nucleotide sharing. The source is immuneACCESS, and TCRdb retained only in-frame sequences with V and J called. Part of the clones is not carried over; for the studies checked, unresolved V genes explain less than half of this, and the remainder is unexplained. V, J and clone size derive from that table, while D and trimming were established from the DNA sequence. For this sample there are about 80,000 clones; approximately 65% appear just once. 4.4% of the sample is taken by the ten largest.

According to the germline V gene, CDR1 reads LGHNA and CDR2 reads YSLEER. Ends trimmed: V by 4 bases, J by 6 bases; bases unmatched to a gene: 8. The CDR3 spans 15 residues, from the cysteine through the phenylalanine. Only CDR3 DNA remains: 45 bases, in frame from the first base. The cohort comprised fewer than 700 healthy bone marrow donors. At the time of sampling, every cohort member was nominally healthy, though immune exposures that went unrecorded were likely present. The donor tested CMV seropositive, placing the donor among the approximately 290 seropositive members of the cohort. A peripheral blood sample was collected from each donor, and TCR beta sequencing was performed on peripheral blood mononuclear cells. Genomic DNA extraction from the blood cell samples was performed with the Qiagen DNeasy Blood Extraction Kit. This clone was seen more than once but under ten times. This receptor's antigen is unknown. Within one base of it there is no much larger clone, and no base qualities were kept.

This TCR was sampled from a male donor in good health and CMV-seropositive. The sequenced sample consisted of PBMCs. The sequence is built from TRBV4-3 and TRBJ2-1; 8 bases in the middle match TRBD1. The CDR3 has the sequence CASSLTGGKANEQFF. The bases are TGCGCCAGCAGCCTCACAGGGGGTAAGGCCAATGAGCAGTTCTTC.